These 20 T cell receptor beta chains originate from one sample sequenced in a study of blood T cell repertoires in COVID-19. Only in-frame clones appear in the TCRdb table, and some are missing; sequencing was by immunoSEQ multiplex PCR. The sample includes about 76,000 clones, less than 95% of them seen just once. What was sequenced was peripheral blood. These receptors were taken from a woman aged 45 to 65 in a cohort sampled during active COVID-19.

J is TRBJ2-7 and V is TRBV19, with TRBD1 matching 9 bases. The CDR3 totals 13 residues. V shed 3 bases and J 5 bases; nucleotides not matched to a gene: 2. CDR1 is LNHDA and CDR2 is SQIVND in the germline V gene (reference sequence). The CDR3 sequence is CASSIGTGNEQYF. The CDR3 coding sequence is TGTGCCAGTAGTATCGGGACAGGGAACGAGCAGTACTTC.

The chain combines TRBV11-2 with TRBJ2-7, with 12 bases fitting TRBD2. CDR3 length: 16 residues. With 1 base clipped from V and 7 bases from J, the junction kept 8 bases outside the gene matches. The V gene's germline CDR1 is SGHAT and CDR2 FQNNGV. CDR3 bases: TGTGCCAGCAGCTTAGGCTATGGACTAGCGGGACGGGAGCAGTACTTC. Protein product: CASSLGYGLAGREQYF.

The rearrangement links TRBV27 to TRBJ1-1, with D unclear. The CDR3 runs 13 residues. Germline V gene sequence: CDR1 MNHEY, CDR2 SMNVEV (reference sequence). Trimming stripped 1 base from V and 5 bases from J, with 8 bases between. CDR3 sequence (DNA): TGTGCCAGCAGTTTATACAGAGAGACTGAAGCTTTCTTT. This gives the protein CASSLYRETEAFF.

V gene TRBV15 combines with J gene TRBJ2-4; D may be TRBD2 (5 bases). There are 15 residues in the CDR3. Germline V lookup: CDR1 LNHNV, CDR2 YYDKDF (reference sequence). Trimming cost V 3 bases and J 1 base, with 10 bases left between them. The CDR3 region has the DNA TGTGCCACCAGCAGGAGGGAGAGGGCCAAAAACATTCAGTACTTC. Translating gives CATSRRERAKNIQYF.

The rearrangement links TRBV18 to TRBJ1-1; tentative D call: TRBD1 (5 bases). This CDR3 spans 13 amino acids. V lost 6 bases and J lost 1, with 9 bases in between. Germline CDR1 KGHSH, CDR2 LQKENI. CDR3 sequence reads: CASSRDTNTEAFF. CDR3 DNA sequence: TGTGCCAGCTCCAGGGATACGAACACTGAAGCTTTCTTT.

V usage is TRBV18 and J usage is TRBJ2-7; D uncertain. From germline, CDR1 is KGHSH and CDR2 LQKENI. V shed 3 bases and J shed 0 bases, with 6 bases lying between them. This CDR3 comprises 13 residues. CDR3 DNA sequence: TGTGCCAGCTCACCGGCGGACTCCTACGAGCAGTACTTC. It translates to CASSPADSYEQYF.

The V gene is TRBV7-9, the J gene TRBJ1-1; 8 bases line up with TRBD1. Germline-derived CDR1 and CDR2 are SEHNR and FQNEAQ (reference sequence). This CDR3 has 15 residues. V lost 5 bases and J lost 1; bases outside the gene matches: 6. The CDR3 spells CASSETGEGNTEAFF. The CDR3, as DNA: TGTGCCAGCAGCGAGACAGGGGAGGGGAACACTGAAGCTTTCTTT. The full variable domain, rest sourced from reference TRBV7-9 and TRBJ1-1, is DTGVSQNPRHKITKRGQNVTFRCDPISEHNRLYWYRQTLGQGPEFLTYFQNEAQLEKSRLLSDRFSAERPKGSFSTLEIQRTEQGDSAMYLCASSETGEGNTEAFFGQGTRLTVV.

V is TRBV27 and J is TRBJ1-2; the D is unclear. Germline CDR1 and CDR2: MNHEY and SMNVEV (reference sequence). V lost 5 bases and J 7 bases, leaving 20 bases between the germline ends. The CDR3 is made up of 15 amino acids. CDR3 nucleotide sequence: TGTGCCAGCAGTGAGGGAGTGGGGTTCGAAAGTGGCTACACCTTC. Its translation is CASSEGVGFESGYTF.

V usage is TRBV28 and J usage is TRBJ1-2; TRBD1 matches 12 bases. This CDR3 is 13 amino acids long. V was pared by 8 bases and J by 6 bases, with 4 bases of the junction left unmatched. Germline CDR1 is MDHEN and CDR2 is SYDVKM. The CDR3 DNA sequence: TGTGCCAGCGGGGGGACAGGGGGCAATGGCTACACCTTC. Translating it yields CASGGTGGNGYTF.

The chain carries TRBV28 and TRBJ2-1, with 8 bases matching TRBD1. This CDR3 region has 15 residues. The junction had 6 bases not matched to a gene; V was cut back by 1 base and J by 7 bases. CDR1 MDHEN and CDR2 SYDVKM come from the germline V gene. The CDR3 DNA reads TGTGCCAGCAGTTTATCAGGGGGCGCCGGGAATGAGCAGTTCTTC. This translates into CASSLSGGAGNEQFF.

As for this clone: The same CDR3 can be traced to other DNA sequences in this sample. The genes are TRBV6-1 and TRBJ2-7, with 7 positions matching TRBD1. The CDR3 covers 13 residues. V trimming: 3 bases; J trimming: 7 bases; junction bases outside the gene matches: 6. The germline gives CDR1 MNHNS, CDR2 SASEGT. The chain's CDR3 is CASSETQGVEQYF. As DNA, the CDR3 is TGTGCCAGCAGTGAGACGCAGGGGGTTGAGCAGTACTTC.

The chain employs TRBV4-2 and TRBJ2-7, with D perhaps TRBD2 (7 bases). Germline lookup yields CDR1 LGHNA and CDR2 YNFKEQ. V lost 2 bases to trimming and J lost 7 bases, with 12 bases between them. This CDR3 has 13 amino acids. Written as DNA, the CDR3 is TGTGCCAGCAGCCAAAACAGGGAGGGAGAGCAGTACTTC. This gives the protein CASSQNREGEQYF.

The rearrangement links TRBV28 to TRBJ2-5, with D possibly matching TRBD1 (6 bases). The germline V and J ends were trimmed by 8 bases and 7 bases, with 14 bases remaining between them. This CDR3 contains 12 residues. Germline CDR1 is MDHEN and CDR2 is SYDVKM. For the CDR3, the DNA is TGTGCCAGCCTGGACAGTGGCTCGACCCAGTACTTC. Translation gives CASLDSGSTQYF.

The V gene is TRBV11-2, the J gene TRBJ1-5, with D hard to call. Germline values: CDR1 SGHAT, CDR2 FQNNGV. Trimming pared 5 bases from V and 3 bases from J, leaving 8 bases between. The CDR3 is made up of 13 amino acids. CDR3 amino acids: CASSQSLNQPQHF. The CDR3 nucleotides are TGTGCCAGCAGCCAGTCCCTCAATCAGCCCCAGCATTTT.

This CDR3 reads CASSRDRGQWVDGYTF. The CDR3 DNA follows: TGTGCCAGCAGCCGGGACAGGGGGCAATGGGTGGACGGCTACACCTTC. This chain connects TRBV2 to TRBJ1-2; TRBD1 matches 12 bases. Losses at the gene ends were 6 bases for V and 8 bases for J; bases not matched to a gene: 13. Per the germline V gene, CDR1 is SNHLY and CDR2 is FYNNEI. This CDR3 comprises 16 residues.

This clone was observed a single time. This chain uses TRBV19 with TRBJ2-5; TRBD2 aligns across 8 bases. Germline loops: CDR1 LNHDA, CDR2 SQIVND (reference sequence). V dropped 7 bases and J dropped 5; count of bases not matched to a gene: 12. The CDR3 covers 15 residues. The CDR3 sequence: CASNRGGTAQETQYF. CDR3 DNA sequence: TGTGCCAGTAATCGGGGGGGAACCGCCCAGGAGACCCAGTACTTC.

The CDR3 here is CASSTGTGYDGTEAFF. In nucleotides, the CDR3 is TGTGCCAGCAGCACCGGGACAGGGTATGACGGCACTGAAGCTTTCTTT. The gene calls are TRBV7-9 and TRBJ1-1; 9 bases line up with TRBD1. In germline, CDR1 is SEHNR, CDR2 FQNEAQ (reference sequence). The CDR3 totals 16 residues. With 5 bases clipped from V and 4 bases from J, the junction kept 11 bases outside the gene matches.

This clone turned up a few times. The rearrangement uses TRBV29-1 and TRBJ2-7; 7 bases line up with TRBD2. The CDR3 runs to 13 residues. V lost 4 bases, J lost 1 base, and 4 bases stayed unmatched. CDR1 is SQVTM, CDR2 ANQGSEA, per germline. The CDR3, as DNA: TGCAGCGTTGCGGCGGGAGATTCCTACGAGCAGTACTTC. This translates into CSVAAGDSYEQYF.

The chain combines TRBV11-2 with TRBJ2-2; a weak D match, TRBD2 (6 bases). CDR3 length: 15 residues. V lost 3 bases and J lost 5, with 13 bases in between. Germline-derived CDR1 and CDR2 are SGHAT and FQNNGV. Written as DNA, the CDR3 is TGTGCCAGCAGCTTTCAGGACTACTCGACCGGGGAGCTGTTTTTT. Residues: CASSFQDYSTGELFF.

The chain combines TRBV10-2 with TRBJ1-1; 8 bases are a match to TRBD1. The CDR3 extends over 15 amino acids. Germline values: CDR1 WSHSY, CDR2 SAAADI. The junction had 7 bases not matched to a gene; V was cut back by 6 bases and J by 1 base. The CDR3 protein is CASSPSGGKNTEAFF. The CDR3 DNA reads TGCGCCAGCAGCCCTTCAGGGGGCAAGAACACTGAAGCTTTCTTT.